The 12 T cell receptor beta chains reported below all come from one sample, sequenced in a study of blood T cell repertoires in COVID-19. Measured with immunoSEQ multiplex PCR; TCRdb has only the in-frame clones, and not every one. The data contain roughly 170,000 clones, approximately 79% of them singletons. Sample: peripheral blood. Every receptor here comes from a woman over 75 with acute or convalescent COVID-19.

This chain uses TRBV28 with TRBJ2-7; TRBD2 matches at 15 bases. Germline V gene data show CDR1 as MDHEN and CDR2 as SYDVKM. Trimming removed 3 bases from V and 3 bases from J; junction bases left unmatched: 9. CDR3 size: 18 residues. This CDR3 is CASSLSGTSGRQYYEQYF. The DNA for the CDR3 is TGTGCCAGCAGTTTGTCCGGGACTAGCGGGAGGCAATACTACGAGCAGTACTTC.

This chain uses TRBV5-6 with TRBJ1-2; tentatively, D is TRBD1 (5 bases). CDR3 length: 15 amino acids. Germline V gives CDR1 SGHDT, CDR2 YYEEEE. Trimming cost V 5 bases and J 7 bases, with 21 bases left between them. The CDR3 DNA reads as TGTGCCAGCAGTTTCCGACAGAATCAACCTATTGGCTACACCTTC. This sequence encodes CASSFRQNQPIGYTF.

V gene TRBV28 combines with J gene TRBJ1-1; D ambiguous. CDR1 MDHEN and CDR2 SYDVKM come from the germline V gene. V lost 4 bases, J lost 4 bases, and 13 bases lay in between. This CDR3 comprises 14 residues. CDR3 DNA sequence: TGTGCCAGCAGTTATCCAGTCGAGGGCACTGAAGCTTTCTTT. Translated, it gives CASSYPVEGTEAFF.

The chain is built from TRBV28 and TRBJ2-3; D gene uncertain. The germline V gene encodes CDR1 MDHEN and CDR2 SYDVKM. There are 12 residues in the CDR3. Trimming removed 7 bases from V and 5 bases from J, with 10 bases in between. The CDR3 DNA sequence: TGTGCCAGCACTCCCGGAGAAGATACGCAGTATTTT. This translates into CASTPGEDTQYF.

Here the CDR3 reads CASNSGLTDTQYF. The DNA of the CDR3 is TGTGCCTCAAACAGCGGACTCACAGATACGCAGTATTTT. The chain is built from TRBV30 and TRBJ2-3; D is perhaps TRBD2 (5 bases). The CDR3 contains 13 residues. The germline gives CDR1 GTSNPN, CDR2 SVGIG (reference sequence). The V gene lost 7 bases and the J gene lost 2 bases, with 13 bases spanning the gap.

The CDR3 nucleotides are TGTGCCAGCAGCCAAGAGGCTAGCGGGGTTTGGGATGAGCAGTTCTTC. Amino acids: CASSQEASGVWDEQFF. This chain links TRBV3-1 (or the pseudogene TRBV3-2) with TRBJ2-1; 9 bases match TRBD2. V was pared by 0 bases and J by 8 bases, with 8 bases of the junction left unmatched. Germline lookup yields CDR1 LGHDT and CDR2 YNNKEL (reference sequence). This CDR3 is 16 amino acids long.

This chain links TRBV6-5 with TRBJ2-5, with a weak D call TRBD1 (6 bases). The CDR3 covers 15 residues. Per germline, CDR1 MNHEY and CDR2 SVGAGI. Trimming removed 5 bases from V and 7 bases from J, with 20 bases in between. In DNA form, the CDR3 reads TGTGCCAGCAGTATCCGGGCAGGGGTTTTAGGGACCCAGTACTTC. Encoded protein: CASSIRAGVLGTQYF.

The chain employs TRBV7-2 and TRBJ2-7; 10 bases align to TRBD1. Germline V gives CDR1 SGHTA, CDR2 FQGNSA. The junction had 5 bases not matched to a gene; V was cut back by 1 base and J by 2 bases. The CDR3 runs 16 residues. CDR3 in DNA: TGTGCCAGCAGCTTAGGCCACGGGACAGGGGCCTACGAGCAGTACTTC. This sequence encodes CASSLGHGTGAYEQYF.

The chain carries TRBV7-2 and TRBJ2-3; no clear D. The germline V and J ends were trimmed by 0 bases and 5 bases, with 3 bases remaining between them. CDR3 length equals 12 residues. CDR1 is SGHTA and CDR2 is FQGNSA in the germline V gene. For the CDR3, the DNA is TGTGCCAGCAGCTTAGCTCTAGATACGCAGTATTTT. This sequence encodes CASSLALDTQYF.

The chain combines TRBV21-1 with TRBJ2-3; the table names TRBD2, a call not compared with the DNA. TRBV21-1 is given as a pseudogene. The CDR3 extends over 16 amino acids. Here the CDR3 reads CASRGGKRERTDTQYF. The CDR3 bases are TGTGCCAGCAGAGGGGGGAAGCGGGAGCGCACAGATACGCAGTATTTT.

The CDR3 DNA follows: TGTGCCAGCAGTACCACCGGGGGGGTTCACTATGGCTACACCTTC. This translates into CASSTTGGVHYGYTF. The chain recombines TRBV28 with TRBJ1-2; maybe TRBD1 (5 bases). This CDR3 region has 15 residues. Germline lookup yields CDR1 MDHEN and CDR2 SYDVKM. Trimming took off 5 bases at V and 3 bases at J, with 16 bases between the two ends.

V and J are TRBV7-2 and TRBJ1-2, with TRBD1 matching over 8 bases. Trimming cost V 11 bases and J 4 bases; bases outside gene matches: 18. The germline CDR1 and CDR2 sequences are SGHTA and FQGNSA. This CDR3 is 16 amino acids long. The CDR3 DNA reads as TGTGCCTCCTTCACCCCAGGGGGCAAGACGAGCTATGGCTACACCTTC. Encoded protein: CASFTPGGKTSYGYTF.